This section outlines one T cell receptor beta chain sequence together with its context. Antigen: not known. The length of the CDR3 is 13 residues. Trimming cost V 2 bases and J 0 bases, with 2 bases left between them. Looked up from germline, CDR1 is MNHEY and CDR2 is SVGAGI. Produced via immunoSEQ multiplex PCR; TCRdb's table is partial and in-frame only. The sample lists about 94,000 clones; about 88% were seen once. This sample was included in a study of T cell responses to AZD1222 COVID-19 vaccine. Study overall: Combined were second doses at about 4 or about 12 weeks. Study conclusions and caveats: Baseline serology detected seropositivity in only six or seven AZD1222 recipients. A mostly white British donor set with more females was recruited, and clonal diversity was possibly underestimated.

The receptor's source is an adult in good health. The gene calls are TRBV6-5 and TRBJ1-5; no clear D gene. Sequencing used peripheral blood, obtained on day 0 of AZD1222 vaccination. The CDR3, as DNA: TGTGCCAGCAGTTACGGTAGCAATCAGCCCCAGCATTTT. Translating gives CASSYGSNQPQHF.